The 20 T cell receptor beta chains given below trace back to one sample, sequenced in a study of cytomegalovirus exposure and HLA in healthy donors (dated by TCRdb to about 2017). Library preparation employed the immunoSEQ multiplex PCR assay. For the multiplex PCR, a mixture combining 60 forward primers for TCR Vbeta segments and 13 reverse primers for TCR Jbeta segments was used. TCRdb re-hosts the immuneACCESS table, in-frame sequences only. Its copies lack some clones; in the studies checked, an unresolved V gene accounts for under half of them, and the cause for the rest is not known. This sample lists 98,000 or so clones; 76% were detected once. The ten largest clonotypes hold about 2% of the sample. The sequenced sample consisted of PBMCs. These receptors were obtained from a man aged 40-49 years in good health and CMV-seronegative.

The rearrangement links TRBV7-8 to TRBJ2-5; 9 bases are shared with TRBD2. Trimming took 0 bases from V and 4 from J; bases not matched to a gene: 6. The germline V gene encodes CDR1 SGHVS and CDR2 FQNEAQ. This CDR3 is built from 16 residues. As DNA, the CDR3 is TGTGCCAGCAGCTTAGCTGCGGGGGGGGCCGGAGAGACCCAGTACTTC. Its protein is CASSLAAGGAGETQYF.

V usage is TRBV7-2 and J usage is TRBJ2-7, with D perhaps matching TRBD1 (5 bases). CDR1 is SGHTA, CDR2 FQGNSA, per germline. The CDR3 extends over 15 amino acids. Trimming took 2 bases from V and 4 from J, leaving 15 bases between them. The CDR3 reads CASSLRVPGAYEQYF. The CDR3 bases are TGTGCCAGCAGCTTAAGGGTACCTGGGGCTTACGAGCAGTACTTC.

This clone was observed a few times. V usage is TRBV30 and J usage is TRBJ2-2; TRBD2 matches at 8 bases. The length of the CDR3 is 14 residues. In germline, CDR1 is GTSNPN, CDR2 SVGIG (reference sequence). V dropped 3 bases and J dropped 4; count of bases not matched to a gene: 4. The CDR3: CAWSGGLATGELFF. CDR3 sequence (DNA): TGTGCCTGGAGCGGCGGACTAGCCACCGGGGAGCTGTTTTTT.

V is TRBV2 and J is TRBJ2-3, with D tentatively TRBD2 (6 bases). V was trimmed by 4 bases and J by 2 bases, leaving 7 bases between them. Germline values: CDR1 SNHLY, CDR2 FYNNEI. The CDR3 has 13 residues. CDR3 region: CASSGDFTDTQYF. CDR3 in DNA: TGTGCCAGCAGTGGGGACTTCACAGATACGCAGTATTTT. The full variable domain, in which reference TRBV2 and TRBJ2-3 provide the parts outside the CDR3, is EPEVTQTPSHQVTQMGQEVILRCVPISNHLYFYWYRQILGQKVEFLVSFYNNEISEKSEIFDDQFSVERPDGSNFTLKIRSTKLEDSAMYFCASSGDFTDTQYFGPGTRLTVL.

The J gene is TRBJ1-4, the V gene TRBV28, with TRBD1 as a possible D gene (6 bases). This CDR3 has 15 amino acids. The germline V gene has CDR1 MDHEN and CDR2 SYDVKM. Trimming shortened V by 7 bases and J by 5 bases, and 17 bases separated the two germline ends. The CDR3 nucleotides are TGTGCCAGCACCCCTGGGGGCAGGCCAAATGAAAAACTGTTTTTT. As protein: CASTPGGRPNEKLFF.

The chain joins TRBV7-3 to TRBJ2-1, with D perhaps TRBD1 (6 bases). CDR1 SGHTA and CDR2 FQGTGA come from the germline V gene. The CDR3 has 16 amino acids. Deletions cut 1 base from V and 1 base from J, with 11 bases between. DNA for the CDR3: TGTGCCAGCAGCTTAAATGGGGGCTTTTCCTACAATGAGCAGTTCTTC. Protein product: CASSLNGGFSYNEQFF.

This clone occurred a few times. This chain links TRBV6-5 with TRBJ2-7, with D possibly being TRBD1 (5 bases). V gave up 6 bases and J gave up 7 bases, with 16 bases separating them. This CDR3 comprises 13 residues. Germline V CDR1 and CDR2: MNHEY, SVGAGI. CDR3: CASRQGRVGEQYF. CDR3 DNA: TGTGCCAGCAGGCAGGGCCGCGTAGGAGAGCAGTACTTC.

J is TRBJ2-7 and V is TRBV4-3; 10 nucleotides agree with TRBD2. Germline V gives CDR1 LGHNA, CDR2 YSLEER. The CDR3 has 15 amino acids. V gave up 6 bases and J gave up 0 bases; unmatched junction bases: 5. CDR3 loop: CASSPTSGLSYEQYF. Here the CDR3 DNA reads TGCGCCAGCAGTCCGACTAGCGGGCTCTCCTACGAGCAGTACTTC.

The chain is built from TRBV11-2 and TRBJ2-1, with D possibly TRBD2 on 6 matching bases. The CDR3 has 15 amino acids. Germline V gene lookup returns CDR1 SGHAT and CDR2 FQNNGV. Trimming took off 4 bases at V and 4 bases at J, with 14 bases between the two ends. CDR3 nucleotide sequence: TGTGCCAGCAGCTCCTTAGCGGAAGCTTACAATGAGCAGTTCTTC. Protein: CASSSLAEAYNEQFF.

The genes are TRBV4-1 and TRBJ2-4, with no clear D. The CDR3 covers 14 residues. Germline-derived CDR1 and CDR2 are MGHRA and YSYEKL. Between the trimmed V and J ends, which lost 0 bases and 8 bases, there was a span of 11 bases. CDR3 region: CASSQDLPVDIQYF. The CDR3 DNA reads as TGCGCCAGCAGCCAAGATCTTCCCGTTGACATTCAGTACTTC.

As for this clone: The same CDR3 can be traced to other DNA sequences in this sample. J is TRBJ2-7 and V is TRBV13; 15 bases align to TRBD2. The CDR3 sequence is 20 residues long. Germline V gives CDR1 PRHDT, CDR2 FYEKMQ (reference sequence). After removal of 4 bases from V and 4 bases from J, the junction contained 17 bases not matched to a gene. The CDR3 DNA is TGTGCCAGCAGCTCCAGTCCGGGACTAGCGGGGGGCCTCCGCCCGTACGAGCAGTACTTC. Protein sequence: CASSSSPGLAGGLRPYEQYF.

Only a few counts were recorded for this clone. The gene calls are TRBV5-3 and TRBJ2-2; weak D call: TRBD2 (6 bases). TRBV5-3 is noted as an ORF with a role that remains uncertain. The CDR3 spans 15 residues. Trimming cost V 0 bases and J 5 bases, with 11 bases left between them. CDR3 loop: CARSLDGSGTGELFF. CDR3 in DNA: TGTGCCAGAAGCTTGGACGGGAGTGGGACCGGGGAGCTGTTTTTT.

This clone has just a few counts. The chain joins TRBV29-1 to TRBJ1-1; no clear D. This CDR3 is 13 amino acids long. The V end was cut by 1 base, the J end by 0 bases, with 6 bases between. CDR1 is SQVTM and CDR2 is ANQGSEA in the germline V gene. As DNA, the CDR3 is TGCAGCGTTGAAGGGCTGATGAACACTGAAGCTTTCTTT. Residues: CSVEGLMNTEAFF.

The CDR3: CASSSGRGSGELFF. The CDR3 coding sequence is TGTGCCAGCAGTAGCGGGAGGGGGTCCGGGGAGCTGTTTTTT. J is TRBJ2-2 and V is TRBV28; the match to TRBD2 covers 10 bases. The ends lost 5 bases at V and 6 bases at J; junction bases unmatched: 3. Germline CDR1 MDHEN, CDR2 SYDVKM. The CDR3 extends over 14 amino acids. The whole variable domain, filled in from reference TRBV28 and TRBJ2-2, reads DVKVTQSSRYLVKRTGEKVFLECVQDMDHENMFWYRQDPGLGLRLIYFSYDVKMKEKGDIPEGYSVSREKKERFSLILESASTNQTSMYLCASSSGRGSGELFFGEGSRLTVL.

The chain combines TRBV29-1 with TRBJ2-1; maybe TRBD1 (6 bases). Trimming stripped 2 bases from V and 0 bases from J, with 8 bases between. CDR1 SQVTM and CDR2 ANQGSEA come from the germline V gene. The CDR3 is 14 amino acids. The CDR3 DNA sequence: TGCAGCGTTGAAACAGGGTCCTCCTACAATGAGCAGTTCTTC. This translates into CSVETGSSYNEQFF.

The chain employs TRBV18 and TRBJ1-1; perhaps TRBD1 as D (6 bases). Germline values: CDR1 KGHSH, CDR2 LQKENI. V was trimmed by 6 bases and J by 1 base, leaving 15 bases between them. The CDR3 contains 15 residues. CDR3 region: CASSQGTSQNTEAFF. The CDR3 DNA sequence: TGTGCCAGCTCTCAAGGGACATCTCAGAACACTGAAGCTTTCTTT.

This rearrangement joins TRBV2 to TRBJ1-1; a possible D gene is TRBD1 (6 bases). The V gene lost 6 bases and the J gene lost 4 bases, with 12 bases spanning the gap. Per the germline V gene, CDR1 is SNHLY and CDR2 is FYNNEI. The CDR3 consists of 13 residues. The CDR3: CASRGAGPTEAFF. In DNA, the CDR3 is TGTGCCAGCAGGGGGGCAGGGCCCACTGAAGCTTTCTTT.

This rearrangement joins TRBV5-1 to TRBJ2-3; 9 bases align to TRBD2. The CDR3 has 14 amino acids. CDR1 SGHRS and CDR2 YFSETQ come from the germline V gene. With V trimmed by 4 bases and J by 5 bases, 5 bases remained unmatched. CDR3 sequence: CASSPSGRRDTQYF. DNA for the CDR3: TGCGCCAGCAGCCCCAGCGGGAGGAGAGATACGCAGTATTTT.

There are a few counts of this clone. This chain links TRBV10-2 with TRBJ2-7; D gene uncertain. The CDR3 is made up of 11 amino acids. Trimming left V 3 bases short and J 3 bases short, with 3 bases between. CDR1 is WSHSY and CDR2 is SAAADI in the germline V gene. CDR3 residues: CASSDGYEQYF. The CDR3 DNA sequence: TGCGCCAGCAGTGACGGCTACGAGCAGTACTTC.

The chain combines TRBV6-5 with TRBJ2-1, with TRBD1 identical over 9 bases. V shed 0 bases, J shed 3 bases, and the junction held 3 bases outside the gene matches. CDR1 MNHEY and CDR2 SVGAGI come from the germline V gene. The CDR3 sequence is 16 residues long. The CDR3 protein is CASSYSRQGVYNEQFF. CDR3 DNA sequence: TGTGCCAGCAGTTACTCAAGACAGGGGGTCTACAATGAGCAGTTCTTC.